These 7 T cell receptor beta chains share one sample of origin, sequenced in a study of T cell responses to AZD1222 COVID-19 vaccine. Generated by immunoSEQ multiplex PCR, the TCRdb table keeps only in-frame clones and is missing some. The top ten clones hold approximately 4.2% of a sample with fewer than 200,000 clones, just under 90% of them seen once. Sequenced material: peripheral blood, taken 28 days after the second dose of the MenACWY control vaccine. These receptors all stem from an adult who received the MenACWY meningococcal vaccine as a control.

This chain joins TRBV28 and TRBJ2-7, with 7 bases identical to TRBD2. V lost 7 bases, J lost 4 bases, and 13 bases stayed unmatched. This CDR3 has 15 residues. The germline CDR1 and CDR2 sequences are MDHEN and SYDVKM. The CDR3, as DNA: TGTGCCAGCAACGCTCCCGGGACTACCTTGTACGAGCAGTACTTC. Translating it yields CASNAPGTTLYEQYF.

The gene calls are TRBV9 and TRBJ2-1, with 11 bases matching TRBD2. Trimming cost V 4 bases and J 1 base; bases outside gene matches: 16. The CDR3 extends over 20 amino acids. Germline lookup yields CDR1 SGDLS and CDR2 YYNGEE. The CDR3 here is CASSPNPTSGNVGSYNEQFF. The DNA of the CDR3 is TGTGCCAGCAGCCCGAATCCGACTAGCGGGAACGTAGGGTCCTACAATGAGCAGTTCTTC.

The chain has TRBV6-2 or TRBV6-3 and TRBJ2-7; D might be TRBD2 (6 bases). Germline values: CDR1 MNHEY, CDR2 SVGEGT. Trimming shortened V by 0 bases and J by 2 bases, and 20 bases separated the two germline ends. There are 18 residues in the CDR3. The CDR3 reads CASSYSAVFGGATYEQYF. CDR3 DNA: TGTGCCAGCAGTTACTCGGCTGTTTTCGGCGGGGCAACCTACGAGCAGTACTTC.

This chain links TRBV9 with TRBJ1-2; D call uncertain. The germline CDR1 and CDR2 sequences are SGDLS and YYNGEE. CDR3 size: 14 residues. With 0 bases removed from V and 6 bases from J, the gap between germline ends came to 12 bases. The CDR3 coding sequence is TGTGCCAGCAGCGTAGACAACGCACCTGATGGCTACACCTTC. It codes for CASSVDNAPDGYTF.

This clone was found once. This chain uses TRBV7-9 with TRBJ2-5; D remains unclear. CDR1 and CDR2 from the germline V gene are SEHNR and FQNEAQ (reference sequence). The CDR3 loop spans 15 amino acids. Trimming stripped 1 base from V and 1 base from J, with 10 bases between. DNA of the CDR3: TGTGCCAGCAGCTTAGTGGCCGGGCCCCAAGAGACCCAGTACTTC. Translation gives CASSLVAGPQETQYF. Based on the CDR3 plus reference TRBV7-9 and TRBJ2-5, the full variable domain is DTGVSQNPRHKITKRGQNVTFRCDPISEHNRLYWYRQTLGQGPEFLTYFQNEAQLEKSRLLSDRFSAERPKGSFSTLEIQRTEQGDSAMYLCASSLVAGPQETQYFGPGTRLLVL.

The rearrangement links TRBV11-2 to TRBJ1-2; D is undetermined. The length of the CDR3 is 14 residues. CDR1 SGHAT and CDR2 FQNNGV come from the germline V gene. V was cut by 2 bases and J by 4 bases, with 11 bases left in between. The CDR3 is CASSLFQGGYGYTF. CDR3 nucleotides: TGTGCCAGCAGCTTATTTCAAGGAGGCTATGGCTACACCTTC.

The genes are TRBV6-2 or TRBV6-3 and TRBJ2-1; 13 bases match TRBD2. The V segment lost 4 bases and the J segment 4 bases; nucleotides outside the gene matches: 10. Germline V CDR1 and CDR2: MNHEY, SVGEGT. The CDR3 runs to 18 residues. The CDR3 protein is CASSSPGLAGIRYNEQFF. For the CDR3, the DNA is TGTGCCAGCAGTTCCCCGGGACTAGCGGGAATTCGGTACAATGAGCAGTTCTTC.